These T cell receptor beta chains were read from a single sample in a study of CD8 T cells in ankylosing spondylitis. TCRdb re-called the 5' RACE reads through MiXCR, storing one row per CDR3 protein. The repertoire holds roughly 280,000 distinct CDR3 sequences, roughly 20% seen once, with 7.8% in the top ten. The sample consisted of blood, either unsorted or a sorted T cell fraction (not recorded which). The source of these receptors is a male donor with ankylosing spondylitis or in good health (not recorded which). Both conserved end residues are part of each CDR3. The D gene is left open where the match is weak. The listing skips clone size in some rows; elsewhere it reads once, few, many or a size class.

D | size | J | V | CDR3 | DNA
- | - | TRBJ1-1 | TRBV5-1 | CASSLGAGQTNTEAFF | TGCGCCAGCAGCTTGGGGGCCGGACAGACGAACACTGAAGCTTTCTTT
- | few | TRBJ1-2 | TRBV5-1 | CASSLDWQNYGYTF | TGCGCCAGCAGCTTGGATTGGCAGAACTATGGCTACACCTTC
TRBD1 | - | TRBJ2-1 | TRBV12-3/TRBV12-4 | CASSPSTGQGDNEQFF | TGTGCCAGCAGTCCTTCCACGGGACAGGGAGACAATGAGCAGTTCTTC
- | - | TRBJ1-1 | TRBV7-8 | CASSASPRSTEAFF | TGTGCCAGCAGCGCCAGTCCCAGGAGCACTGAAGCTTTCTTT
- | many | TRBJ2-5 | TRBV5-1 | CASNDGVGGTQYF | TGCGCCAGCAATGACGGGGTCGGGGGGACCCAGTACTTC
TRBD2 | - | TRBJ2-2 | TRBV7-3 | CASSIQSGRARELFF | TGTGCCAGCAGCATTCAGAGCGGGAGAGCCAGGGAGCTGTTTTTT
- | - | TRBJ2-1 | TRBV5-8 | CASSLGGLQNEQFF | TGTGCCAGCAGCTTGGGTGGACTGCAGAATGAGCAGTTCTTC
- | many | TRBJ1-1 | TRBV3-1 | CASSQMNTEAFF | TGTGCCAGCAGCCAGATGAACACTGAAGCTTTCTTT
- | - | TRBJ2-5 | TRBV6-5 | CASSYNSQETQYF | TGTGCCAGCAGTTACAACAGCCAAGAGACCCAGTACTTC
TRBD1 | - | TRBJ1-1 | TRBV28 | CASSRGRQGTNTEAFF | TGTGCCAGCAGTCGAGGTCGACAGGGTACGAACACTGAAGCTTTCTTT
TRBD1 | - | TRBJ2-2 | TRBV6-4 | CASSITGTGNSGELFF | TGTGCCAGCAGTATCACCGGGACAGGAAATAGCGGGGAGCTGTTTTTT
TRBD2 | - | TRBJ2-2 | TRBV20-1 | CSARPSGRSGELFF | TGCAGTGCTAGGCCTAGCGGGAGATCCGGGGAGCTGTTTTTT
- | few | TRBJ2-3 | TRBV29-1 | CSQFEGDTQYF | TGCAGCCAATTTGAGGGGGATACGCAGTATTTT
- | - | TRBJ1-5 | TRBV24-1 | CATSDGGDQPQHF | TGTGCCACCAGTGACGGAGGGGATCAGCCCCAGCATTTT
TRBD2 | - | TRBJ2-1 | TRBV5-6 | CASSLSPSGINEQFF | TGTGCCAGCAGCTTGAGCCCTAGCGGGATCAATGAGCAGTTCTTC
- | few | TRBJ1-3 | TRBV3-1 | CASSQDEGSGNTIYF | TGTGCCAGCAGCCAAGACGAGGGTTCTGGAAACACCATATATTTT
TRBD1 | - | TRBJ1-1 | TRBV5-1 | CASSEQGTANTEAFF | TGCGCCAGCAGCGAACAAGGGACAGCAAACACTGAAGCTTTCTTT
TRBD1 | many | TRBJ1-1 | TRBV5-1 | CASSLGRDRANTEAFF | TGCGCCAGCAGCTTGGGTCGGGACAGGGCAAACACTGAAGCTTTCTTT
- | - | TRBJ2-3 | TRBV10-3 | CATGSEGRTDTQYF | TGTGCCACGGGAAGTGAGGGTAGGACAGATACGCAGTATTTT
- | - | TRBJ2-1 | TRBV20-1 | CSAQPVDWQLSYNEQFF | TGCAGTGCTCAACCAGTCGACTGGCAGCTCTCCTACAATGAGCAGTTCTTC
- | - | TRBJ1-4 | TRBV20-1 | CSARVGATEKLFF | TGCAGTGCTAGAGTGGGGGCAACAGAAAAACTGTTTTTT
TRBD2 | - | TRBJ2-1 | TRBV3-1 | CASSQERASGAYNEQFF | TGTGCCAGCAGCCAAGAGAGGGCTAGCGGGGCCTACAATGAGCAGTTCTTC